Listed here are 30 T cell receptor beta chains from one sample, sequenced in a study of CD8 T cells in ankylosing spondylitis. Notes on the study in general: About 8 highly homologous variants made up a TCR beta motif, and this motif appeared characteristic of ankylosing spondylitis blood.

MiXCR was run by TCRdb on the 5' RACE reads, yielding one entry per CDR3 protein. The sample consists of 650,000 to 800,000 distinct CDR3 sequences, 15% to 20% of them appearing once. Their target antigens are unknown. The sequencing input was blood, either unsorted or a sorted T cell fraction (not recorded which). These receptor sequences come from a male donor with ankylosing spondylitis.

The chain joins TRBV20-1 to TRBJ2-7; D unresolved. Trimming cost V 0 bases and J 3 bases, with 6 bases left between them. The germline V gene encodes CDR1 DFQATT and CDR2 SNEGSKA (reference sequence). This CDR3 has 12 amino acids. The CDR3 here is CSARDLHYEQYF. CDR3 sequence (DNA): TGCAGTGCTAGAGATCTCCACTACGAGCAGTACTTC.

In its sample, this clonotype was seen a few times. The chain employs TRBV20-1 and TRBJ2-5, with D possibly TRBD1 on 5 matching bases. This CDR3 contains 16 residues. Deletions cut 0 bases from V and 2 bases from J, with 16 bases between. Per germline, CDR1 DFQATT and CDR2 SNEGSKA (reference sequence). The CDR3, as DNA: TGCAGTGCTAGAGATAGACAGCGCGCCCCTCAAGAGACCCAGTACTTC. Residues: CSARDRQRAPQETQYF.

The V call is TRBV7-9, the J call TRBJ2-1; perhaps TRBD2 as D (7 bases). Germline V gives CDR1 SEHNR, CDR2 FQNEAQ (reference sequence). V was trimmed by 4 bases and J by 9 bases, leaving 16 bases between them. The CDR3 sequence is 14 residues long. The CDR3 protein is CASSSGGGGSEQFF. For the CDR3, the DNA is TGTGCCAGCAGCTCTGGAGGGGGGGGCAGTGAGCAGTTCTTC.

The chain employs TRBV9 and TRBJ2-7; possible D gene TRBD2, 6 bases. V was clipped by 0 bases and J by 0 bases, with 10 bases between them. Germline CDR1 SGDLS, CDR2 YYNGEE. The CDR3 has 15 residues. The CDR3 loop is CASSVEPSASYEQYF. For the CDR3, the DNA is TGTGCCAGCAGCGTAGAGCCTAGCGCCTCCTACGAGCAGTACTTC.

The chain couples TRBV5-1 to TRBJ2-7, with 9 bases matching TRBD2. Per germline, CDR1 SGHRS and CDR2 YFSETQ. CDR3 size: 15 residues. V was pared by 4 bases and J by 3 bases, with 8 bases of the junction left unmatched. In DNA, the CDR3 is TGCGCCAGCAGCCCGGCCGGGACTAGCCGCTACGAGCAGTACTTC. Translated: CASSPAGTSRYEQYF.

This clonotype was recorded at least ten times. V usage is TRBV5-6 and J usage is TRBJ1-1; D gene unclear. Trimming pared 3 bases from V and 6 bases from J, leaving 12 bases between. Germline V gives CDR1 SGHDT, CDR2 YYEEEE. There are 13 residues in the CDR3. CDR3 protein: CASSSSGWPEAFF. DNA for the CDR3: TGTGCCAGCAGCTCGTCGGGGTGGCCTGAAGCTTTCTTT.

The V call is TRBV12-3 or TRBV12-4, the J call TRBJ2-3; D could derive from TRBD1 or TRBD2 (5 bases each). This CDR3 is built from 15 residues. V was cut by 5 bases and J by 6 bases, with 18 bases left in between. CDR3 residues: CASSLLGARSDTQYF. DNA of the CDR3: TGTGCCAGCAGTCTCCTCGGGGCGCGGTCGGATACGCAGTATTTT.

DNA for the CDR3: TGTGCCAGCAGCACCTTCCCAAGGGACTATGGCTACACCTTC. Protein product: CASSTFPRDYGYTF. The rearrangement joins TRBV28 to TRBJ1-2; no reliable D call. The CDR3 extends over 14 amino acids. Germline CDR1 and CDR2: MDHEN and SYDVKM. Trimming removed 6 bases at V and 3 bases at J, with 14 bases between.

This clonotype was seen more than once but under ten times. This sequence joins TRBV20-1 and TRBJ2-7; D could derive from TRBD1 or TRBD2 (7 bases each). This CDR3 is 13 amino acids long. Germline CDR1 is DFQATT and CDR2 is SNEGSKA (reference sequence). Deletions cut 5 bases from V and 6 bases from J, with 17 bases between. The CDR3 region is CSAQREGAGEQYF. CDR3 bases: TGCAGTGCTCAGAGGGAGGGGGCCGGCGAGCAGTACTTC.

The chain is built from TRBV20-1 and TRBJ1-2; possibly TRBD1 for D (6 bases). The CDR3 has 15 residues. Trimming removed 0 bases from V and 4 bases from J, with 15 bases in between. CDR1 is DFQATT, CDR2 SNEGSKA, per germline (reference sequence). CDR3 DNA sequence: TGCAGTGCTAGAGATCTGGGCAGGGGATTCTATGGCTACACCTTC. Its translation: CSARDLGRGFYGYTF.

The chain is built from TRBV7-9 and TRBJ1-2, with D tentatively TRBD1 (5 bases). The CDR3 has 13 amino acids. Germline V gives CDR1 SEHNR, CDR2 FQNEAQ (reference sequence). Trimming removed 4 bases from V and 4 bases from J, with 10 bases in between. Written as DNA, the CDR3 is TGTGCCAGCAGCTATGACAGCTTCTATGGCTACACCTTC. Translated: CASSYDSFYGYTF.

This rearrangement joins TRBV5-1 to TRBJ2-7; no reliable D call. V gave up 4 bases and J gave up 3 bases, with 11 bases separating them. Per germline, CDR1 SGHRS and CDR2 YFSETQ. This CDR3 spans 13 amino acids. CDR3 region: CASSPTFGYEQYF. The CDR3 DNA sequence: TGCGCCAGCAGCCCGACCTTTGGCTACGAGCAGTACTTC.

This clonotype came up a few times. This chain links TRBV6-5 with TRBJ1-2; perhaps TRBD1 as D (6 bases). The germline V gene encodes CDR1 MNHEY and CDR2 SVGAGI. This CDR3 region has 18 residues. Between the trimmed V and J ends, which lost 3 bases and 4 bases, there was a span of 24 bases. This CDR3 is CASSYSPQGIVGIYGYTF. In DNA, the CDR3 is TGTGCCAGCAGTTATTCGCCACAGGGAATAGTTGGAATCTATGGCTACACCTTC.

The chain uses TRBV5-1 and TRBJ1-1; D remains ambiguous. Germline-derived CDR1 and CDR2 are SGHRS and YFSETQ. V shed 0 bases and J shed 0 bases, with 9 bases lying between them. This CDR3 is 15 amino acids long. The CDR3 nucleotides are TGCGCCAGCAGCTTGGTCGGCCCCCTGAACACTGAAGCTTTCTTT. Translation: CASSLVGPLNTEAFF.

Only a few counts were recorded for this clonotype. The chain recombines TRBV11-3 with TRBJ2-2; D gene uncertain. The CDR3 consists of 14 residues. Trimming cost V 4 bases and J 3 bases, with 9 bases left between them. Germline CDR1 reads SGHNT; CDR2 reads YENEEA. For the CDR3, the DNA is TGTGCCAGCAGCTACGACGACTACACCGGGGAGCTGTTTTTT. It is translated as CASSYDDYTGELFF.

The V and J genes are TRBV6-1 and TRBJ1-2, with 7 bases lining up with TRBD1. Trimming took 5 bases from V and 7 from J; bases not matched to a gene: 1. CDR1 is MNHNS, CDR2 SASEGT, per germline. This CDR3 region has 11 residues. The CDR3 sequence is CASSNRGGYTF. CDR3 nucleotide sequence: TGTGCCAGCAGTAACAGGGGTGGCTACACCTTC.

The chain is built from TRBV5-6 and TRBJ2-7; D is perhaps TRBD1 (6 bases). V dropped 1 base and J dropped 3 bases, with 11 bases sitting between them. The CDR3 sequence is 14 residues long. Germline V gives CDR1 SGHDT, CDR2 YYEEEE. DNA of the CDR3: TGTGCCAGCAGCTTGTGGGACAAATACTACGAGCAGTACTTC. It specifies CASSLWDKYYEQYF.

The J gene is TRBJ2-1, the V gene TRBV20-1; 12 bases map to TRBD2. Trimming took 0 bases from V and 0 from J; bases not matched to a gene: 3. CDR1 and CDR2 (germline): DFQATT, SNEGSKA (reference sequence). CDR3 length equals 17 residues. CDR3 nucleotides: TGCAGTGCTAGAGATCGGGGACTAGCGGGCTCCTACAATGAGCAGTTCTTC. Protein: CSARDRGLAGSYNEQFF.

This clonotype was seen more than once but under ten times. The chain combines TRBV9 with TRBJ2-5, with D maybe TRBD2 (6 bases). Trimming removed 0 bases at V and 4 bases at J, with 13 bases between. The length of the CDR3 is 15 residues. Germline V lookup: CDR1 SGDLS, CDR2 YYNGEE. CDR3 protein: CASSVGRAGTETQYF. In DNA, the CDR3 is TGTGCCAGCAGCGTAGGTCGCGCGGGAACAGAGACCCAGTACTTC.

The sample holds a few counts of this clonotype. The chain joins TRBV29-1 to TRBJ2-3; TRBD1 aligns across 8 bases. Trimming took 1 base from V and 4 from J; bases not matched to a gene: 13. CDR1 SQVTM and CDR2 ANQGSEA come from the germline V gene. The CDR3 extends over 17 amino acids. The CDR3: CSVEAWGDRGLSDTQYF. CDR3 sequence (DNA): TGCAGCGTTGAAGCATGGGGTGACAGGGGCTTATCAGATACGCAGTATTTT.

This clonotype was detected a few times. V and J are TRBV28 and TRBJ1-2, with D possibly TRBD1 on 5 matching bases. The germline V gene has CDR1 MDHEN and CDR2 SYDVKM. Trimming pared 6 bases from V and 3 bases from J, leaving 17 bases between. The CDR3 runs 15 residues. The CDR3 spells CASSPWDGRDYGYTF. The CDR3 DNA reads TGTGCCAGCAGCCCCTGGGACGGGCGAGACTATGGCTACACCTTC.

The table lists this clonotype with many counts. CDR3 in amino acids: CASSLGRGNSPLHF. The CDR3, as DNA: TGTGCCAGCAGCCTCGGAAGGGGTAATTCACCCCTCCACTTT. This chain uses TRBV3-1 with TRBJ1-6; TRBD1 might be the D (5 bases). The CDR3 has 14 residues. Germline-derived CDR1 and CDR2 are LGHDT and YNNKEL (reference sequence). The V and J ends lost 4 bases and 6 bases respectively, with 10 bases between them.

The chain uses TRBV7-8 and TRBJ2-5; TRBD2 agrees at 12 bases. Trimming at V came to 6 bases and at J to 5 bases, leaving 10 bases not matched to a gene. This CDR3 comprises 16 residues. The germline V gene has CDR1 SGHVS and CDR2 FQNEAQ. DNA for the CDR3: TGTGCCAGCAGAACTAGCGGGAGGACCCCCGGGGAGACCCAGTACTTC. Amino acid sequence: CASRTSGRTPGETQYF.

The chain uses TRBV11-2 and TRBJ2-3; D unresolved. The V end was cut by 5 bases, the J end by 4 bases, with 10 bases between. From germline, CDR1 is SGHAT and CDR2 FQNNGV. This CDR3 is 13 amino acids long. The CDR3 sequence is CASSISPPDTQYF. Here the CDR3 DNA reads TGTGCCAGCAGCATTTCGCCCCCAGATACGCAGTATTTT.

This chain joins TRBV7-2 and TRBJ1-4, with TRBD1 identical over 7 bases. Per the germline V gene, CDR1 is SGHTA and CDR2 is FQGNSA. The CDR3 length is 16 residues. V shed 5 bases and J 8 bases; nucleotides not matched to a gene: 14. The CDR3 region is CASSTEAGRGWEKLFF. The CDR3 region has the DNA TGTGCCAGCAGCACAGAGGCGGGCAGGGGGTGGGAAAAACTGTTTTTT.

This clonotype occurred a few times. V and J are TRBV7-2 and TRBJ2-1; D is uncertain. This CDR3 has 15 residues. Looked up from germline, CDR1 is SGHTA and CDR2 is FQGNSA. Trimming pared 0 bases from V and 7 bases from J, leaving 13 bases between. CDR3 amino acids: CASSLAASWANEQFF. The CDR3 nucleotides read TGTGCCAGCAGCTTAGCGGCTAGTTGGGCAAATGAGCAGTTCTTC. Full variable domain (missing parts from reference TRBV7-2 and TRBJ2-1): GAGVSQSPSNKVTEKGKDVELRCDPISGHTALYWYRQSLGQGLEFLIYFQGNSAPDKSGLPSDRFSAERTGGSVSTLTIQRTQQEDSAVYLCASSLAASWANEQFFGPGTRLTVL.

This clonotype was found once. This chain links TRBV20-1 with TRBJ2-7, with 10 bases matching TRBD2. The CDR3 covers 15 residues. V lost 5 bases, J lost 5 bases, and 12 bases stayed unmatched. The germline CDR1 and CDR2 sequences are DFQATT and SNEGSKA (reference sequence). CDR3 amino acids: CSAGHGSGRSHEQYF. The CDR3 nucleotides read TGCAGTGCTGGGCATGGTAGCGGGAGGAGCCACGAGCAGTACTTC.

The gene calls are TRBV20-1 and TRBJ2-7; D is unresolved. The germline V gene has CDR1 DFQATT and CDR2 SNEGSKA (reference sequence). V lost 6 bases, J lost 0 bases, and 12 bases lay in between. The CDR3 consists of 13 residues. In DNA form, the CDR3 reads TGCAGTGCCCAGTGGGGTAACTCCTACGAGCAGTACTTC. Translation: CSAQWGNSYEQYF.

This chain connects TRBV25-1 to TRBJ1-1; TRBD1 matches at 10 bases. With V trimmed by 3 bases and J by 0 bases, 7 bases remained unmatched. The CDR3 has 17 residues. The germline CDR1 and CDR2 sequences are MGHDK and SYGVNS. CDR3 nucleotides: TGTGCCAGCAGTGATGGGGGGACAGGGGTTCTGAACACTGAAGCTTTCTTT. Encoded protein: CASSDGGTGVLNTEAFF.

This clonotype was counted at least ten times. The chain is built from TRBV11-3 and TRBJ2-1, with unresolved D. V was clipped by 0 bases and J by 6 bases, with 6 bases between them. CDR3 length: 13 amino acids. In germline, CDR1 is SGHNT, CDR2 YENEEA. CDR3 in amino acids: CASSLDSVNEQFF. In DNA, the CDR3 is TGTGCCAGCAGCTTAGATTCCGTCAATGAGCAGTTCTTC.